Given below is one TCR beta chain in context. This sample is drawn from a study of OX40 agonist ivuxolimab in advanced cancers. Produced via immunoSEQ multiplex PCR; TCRdb's table is partial and in-frame only. The table includes about 20,000 clones, about 80% detected once. This CDR3 is 12 amino acids long. With 7 bases removed from V and 0 bases from J, the gap between germline ends came to 6 bases. The germline CDR1 and CDR2 sequences are SNHLY and FYNNEI. Sample: CD4+ or CD8+ T cells sorted from blood, taken in a trial of the OX40 agonist ivuxolimab. This clonotype was sampled from an adult with an advanced solid tumor such as melanoma, head and neck, liver or kidney cancer. This sequence joins TRBV2 and TRBJ1-2; no clear D. CDR3 in amino acids: CASNQANYGYTF. CDR3 bases: TGTGCCAGCAATCAGGCTAACTATGGCTACACCTTC.